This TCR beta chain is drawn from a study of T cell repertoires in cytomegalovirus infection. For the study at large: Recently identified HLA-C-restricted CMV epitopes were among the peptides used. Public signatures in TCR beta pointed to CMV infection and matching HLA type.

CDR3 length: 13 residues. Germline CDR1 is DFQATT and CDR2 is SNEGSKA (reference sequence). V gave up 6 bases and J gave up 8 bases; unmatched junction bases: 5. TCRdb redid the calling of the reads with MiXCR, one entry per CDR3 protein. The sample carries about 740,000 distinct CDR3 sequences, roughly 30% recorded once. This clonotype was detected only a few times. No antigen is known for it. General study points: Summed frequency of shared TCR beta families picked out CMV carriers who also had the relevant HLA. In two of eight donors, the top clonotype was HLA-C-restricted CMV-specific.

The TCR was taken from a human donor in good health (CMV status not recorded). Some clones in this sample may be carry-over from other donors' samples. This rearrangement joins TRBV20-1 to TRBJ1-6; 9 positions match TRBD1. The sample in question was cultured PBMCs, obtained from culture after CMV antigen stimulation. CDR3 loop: CSARGQGDSPLHF. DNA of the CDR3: TGCAGTGCCCGGGGACAGGGAGATTCACCCCTCCACTTT.